Here is one TCR beta chain with its context. Its antigen is currently unknown. This sample was included in a study of tumor-infiltrating lymphocytes in localized non-small cell lung cancer. Study details: Each patient gave resected tumor and non-adjacent uninvolved lung tissue.

Germline assignment: CDR1 SGDLS and CDR2 YYNGEE. Trimming stripped 1 base from V and 0 bases from J, with 5 bases between. The CDR3 is 13 residues long. The table came from immunoSEQ multiplex PCR; TCRdb's copy has only in-frame clones and leaves some out. The sample consists of about 13,000 clones, approximately 62% of them appearing once. Overall study results and limits: T-cell fraction did not differ between immunotypes IM1 and IM2.

Sequenced sample: uninvolved lung tissue not adjacent to the tumor. The clonotype comes from a human donor with non-small cell lung cancer. V is TRBV9 and J is TRBJ2-7; D ambiguous. In DNA form, the CDR3 reads TGTGCCAGCAGCGTAACTGACTCCTACGAGCAGTACTTC. As protein: CASSVTDSYEQYF.